Included here is one T cell receptor beta chain sequence, with context. In the source study's methods: Estimated nucleated cell counts came from reference gene primer amplification. Sequencing was performed with immunoSEQ multiplex PCR; in TCRdb, only in-frame clones are kept and a portion is missing. The DNA gave D and trimming, while V, J and clone size come from that table. The sample lists 300,000 to 500,000 clones, over 75% occurring once. This sample stems from a study of blood T cell repertoires in COVID-19. Background on the study: Acute and convalescent COVID-19 specimens originated in the United States, Italy and Spain. Nucleic acid was either cDNA or gDNA, and it came from T cells, B-cell-depleted T cells, or PBMCs.

V was pared by 9 bases and J by 5 bases, with 14 bases between. This CDR3 has 14 amino acids. CDR1 MNHEY and CDR2 SVGAGI come from the germline V gene. V and J are TRBV6-5 and TRBJ1-6, with D hard to call. The sequence was obtained from a woman aged 25 to 45 with acute COVID-19. Sequencing was done on a sample of PBMCs or T cells enriched from blood (not recorded which). The DNA of the CDR3 is TGTGCCAGTCTTTACAGCTTGAATAATTCACCCCTCCACTTT. It specifies CASLYSLNNSPLHF.